Reported below is one T cell receptor (beta chain). The antigen remains undetermined. V lost 1 base and J lost 0, with 1 base in between. The CDR3 has 12 amino acids. Germline V lookup: CDR1 SGHKS, CDR2 YYEKEE (reference sequence). The data were taken from a study of early T cells in non-severe SARS-CoV-2 infection. The wider study: The sequenced material was bulk RNA from unsorted whole blood, and its chains were unpaired.

The library protocol tagged individual cDNA molecules with unique molecular identifiers. TCRdb re-analysed the 5' RACE reads in MiXCR, keeping a single row per CDR3 protein. Found here are around 64,000 distinct CDR3 sequences, approximately 10% of them singletons; the top ten hold around 5%. Overall study results and limits: There was a bias toward anti-spike CD8 responses in VDJdb matching, which missed private and CD4 specificities.

The sample consisted of whole blood, taken at baseline. The TCR comes from an adult who was a healthcare worker with PCR-confirmed SARS-CoV-2 infection or an uninfected control (not recorded which). The rearrangement joins TRBV5-5 to TRBJ2-5; D is unresolved. The CDR3 loop reads CASSLHQETQYF. CDR3 sequence (DNA): TGTGCCAGCAGCTTGCACCAAGAGACCCAGTACTTC.